This TCR beta chain was profiled in a study of T cells in Graves' hyperthyroidism and ophthalmopathy. There were TCR beta CDR3 regions amplified from RNA transcripts. The primer set for the first-round RT-PCR of the TCR CDR3 was HTBI. TCRdb recomputed calls from the multiplex PCR reads with MiXCR, one row per CDR3 protein. Here the sample spans about 500,000 distinct CDR3 sequences, around 17% being singletons. The CDR3 length is 17 residues. CDR1 and CDR2 from the germline V gene are KGHSH and LQKENI. After removal of 6 bases from V and 6 bases from J, the junction contained 17 bases not matched to a gene.

The gene calls are TRBV18 and TRBJ2-3; 8 bases are a match to TRBD1. This clonotype originated in a woman aged 18-29 years with Graves' hyperthyroidism. What was sequenced was blood. The CDR3 coding sequence is TGTGCCAGCTCGGCCAATGACAGGGGAGGCCTCGGCGATACGCAGTATTTT. Its protein product is CASSANDRGGLGDTQYF.